This TCR beta chain was retrieved from a study of shared clonotypes between healthy human individuals. The CDR3 is 14 amino acids. Germline CDR1 LNHDA, CDR2 SQIVND (reference sequence). V was cut by 3 bases and J by 4 bases, with 9 bases left in between. Clones were sequenced by immunoSEQ multiplex PCR, and TCRdb holds only the in-frame ones, with some missing. The table shows approximately 2,000,000 clones, with about 93% occurring only once. In the naive CD8 group, cells lacked CD45RO and were positively selected for CCR7, so terminally differentiated effector memory CD45RA+ cells were left out. Only a few counts were recorded for this clone.

The source of this sequence is a man younger than 35 in good health. Some clones in this sample may be carry-over from other donors' samples. The chain is built from TRBV19 and TRBJ2-2, with D maybe TRBD2 (5 bases). The material sequenced was naive CD8+ T cells from PBMCs. CDR3 region: CASSIGEPTGELFF. DNA for the CDR3: TGTGCCAGTAGTATTGGGGAGCCCACCGGGGAGCTGTTTTTT.